The rows below give T cell receptor beta chains drawn from one sample of a study of blood T cell repertoires in COVID-19. TCRdb's table, derived via immunoSEQ multiplex PCR, lists solely in-frame clones and lacks some. In the table there are more than 50,000 clones, 90% to 95% of which are singletons. Sequenced: peripheral blood. Receptors were obtained from a human donor in a cohort sampled during active COVID-19. The CDR3 runs from the conserved cysteine through the conserved F or W. A D gene is named only where the DNA matches it firmly. Size is stated for part of the rows, as once, few or many counts, or as a class when the clone is expanded.

J | V | size | D | DNA | CDR3
TRBJ2-3 | TRBV6-6 | once | . | TGTGCCAGCAGCCCAGGGCCGACCGAACCTGGGTATACGCAGTATTTT | CASSPGPTEPGYTQYF
TRBJ1-1 | TRBV19 | . | . | TGTGCCAGTAGTAGGACAGTTAACACTGAAGCTTTCTTT | CASSRTVNTEAFF
TRBJ1-2 | TRBV5-1 | . | . | TGCGCCAGCAGCGTATTAGGGGAGGTCCCCTATGGCTACACCTTC | CASSVLGEVPYGYTF
TRBJ2-1 | TRBV20-1 | . | . | TGCAGTGCTAGTTATACGGGGATTCGGTTCTTC | CSASYTGIRFF
TRBJ1-5 | TRBV19 | . | . | TGTGCCAGTAGTATCCCTCCTTTATATAGCAATCAGCCCCAGCATTTT | CASSIPPLYSNQPQHF
TRBJ2-2 | TRBV5-1 | . | TRBD2 | TGCGCCAGCAACCCAGCGGGAGGGAACACCGGGGAGCTGTTTTTT | CASNPAGGNTGELFF
TRBJ2-7 | TRBV21-1 | . | . | TGTGCCAGCAGCAAATGCACGGGACTTCGGTACTTCGAGCAGTACTTC | CASSKCTGLRYFEQYF
TRBJ2-1 | TRBV5-1 | . | TRBD1 | TGCGCCAGCAGCTTGAATACCCCGGGACAGGGGCCGGACAATGAGCAGTTCTTC | CASSLNTPGQGPDNEQFF
TRBJ2-7 | TRBV4-2 | . | TRBD1 | TGTGCCAGCAGCCAGGGGGACAGTGAGGGCTACGAGCAGTACTTC | CASSQGDSEGYEQYF
TRBJ1-1 | TRBV6-5 | . | . | TGTGCCAGCGGGGCTTTGCCCCCAGTGGGCACTGAAGCTTTCTTT | CASGALPPVGTEAFF
TRBJ1-3 | TRBV2 | . | . | TGTGCCAGCAGTGTCATGAGCCGCTCTGGAAACACCATATATTTT | CASSVMSRSGNTIYF
TRBJ2-7 | TRBV2 | . | . | TGTGCCGCGGGACCACCTAAGAAGCAGTACTTC | CAAGPPKKQYF
TRBJ1-5 | TRBV29-1 | . | . | TGCAGCGTGTCCCTCGGGAATCAGCCCCAGCATTTT | CSVSLGNQPQHF
TRBJ1-2 | TRBV5-4 | . | . | TGTGCCAGCAGCGGACAGTTAAACTATGGCTACACCTTC | CASSGQLNYGYTF
TRBJ2-7 | TRBV28 | . | . | TGTGCCAGCAATTCTCAAGACGGACTTTCCTACGAGCAGTACTTC | CASNSQDGLSYEQYF
TRBJ1-5 | TRBV2 | . | . | TGTGCCAGCAGGGGCGGGGCAGGGCAGCCCCAGCATTTT | CASRGGAGQPQHF
TRBJ1-4 | TRBV28 | . | . | TGTGCCAGCAGTCTAGGTACAGGGCTTGCAACTAATGAAAAACTGTTTTTT | CASSLGTGLATNEKLFF
TRBJ1-6 | TRBV6-2/TRBV6-3 | . | TRBD1 | TGTGCCAGCAGTTACTCAGGGGGCGAATCACCCCTCCACTTT | CASSYSGGESPLHF
TRBJ2-3 | TRBV11-3 | . | . | TGTGCCAGCAGCTTAGGGAGGGGAACAGATACGCAGTATTTT | CASSLGRGTDTQYF
TRBJ2-3 | TRBV11-3 | . | . | TGTGCCAGCAGCGCCGGACAGCTCACAGATACGCAGTATTTT | CASSAGQLTDTQYF
TRBJ2-5 | TRBV5-1 | once | . | TGCGCCAGCAGCTTGTTGCCTGCCGAGGGAGAGACCCAGTACTTC | CASSLLPAEGETQYF
TRBJ2-3 | TRBV29-1 | . | TRBD1 | TGCAGCGTTGAAGGGACAGGGGCCACAGATACGCAGTATTTT | CSVEGTGATDTQYF
TRBJ2-2 | TRBV10-3 | . | . | TGTGCCTCCCGGAGAGACACCGGGGAGCTGTTTTTT | CASRRDTGELFF
TRBJ1-5 | TRBV19 | . | . | TGTGCCAGTACCTCTCGCCAATCGGGTGTTAATCAGCCCCAGCATTTT | CASTSRQSGVNQPQHF
TRBJ2-7 | TRBV7-3 | . | . | TGTGCCAGCAGCTTAAACCCAGCGGACGTCTACGAGCAGTACTTC | CASSLNPADVYEQYF
TRBJ1-3 | TRBV10-3 | . | . | TGTGCCATCAATATGGTCGGAGCTCTGGGAAACACCATATATTTT | CAINMVGALGNTIYF
TRBJ1-3 | TRBV11-3 | . | . | TGTGCCAGCAGCCCTGGATCTCCAGCGGGAAACACCATATATTTT | CASSPGSPAGNTIYF
TRBJ1-1 | TRBV30 | . | . | TGTGCCTGGAGTGGTGGACACCCCTCGATAGCTTTCTTT | CAWSGGHPSIAFF
TRBJ2-1 | TRBV6-5 | . | TRBD1 | TGTGCCAGCAGTTACTCGGGACAGAAGTGGGGTGAGCAGTTCTTC | CASSYSGQKWGEQFF
TRBJ2-1 | TRBV4-3 | . | TRBD1 | TGCGCCAGCAGCCATAGGACAGGAAACAATGAGCAGTTCTTC | CASSHRTGNNEQFF
TRBJ1-5 | TRBV2 | few | TRBD1 | TGTGCCAGCAGCCGGGACAGGCGTTTTGGGGGGCTCAATCAGCCCCAGCATTTT | CASSRDRRFGGLNQPQHF
TRBJ2-3 | TRBV5-1 | . | . | TGCGCCAGCGGACTCCGGGGGGATACGCAGTATTTT | CASGLRGDTQYF
TRBJ1-1 | TRBV19 | . | . | TGTGCCAGTAGTCCCCGGGGTGACACTGAAGCTTTCTTT | CASSPRGDTEAFF
TRBJ2-1 | TRBV3-1/TRBV3-2 | . | TRBD1 | TGTGCCAGCAGCCAAGGGTGGCCGGACAGGGGCTACAATGAGCAGTTCTTC | CASSQGWPDRGYNEQFF
TRBJ2-1 | TRBV2 | . | TRBD2 | TGTGCCAGCAGTGTAGGGACTAGCGGGGTGAATGAGCAGTTCTTC | CASSVGTSGVNEQFF
TRBJ1-3 | TRBV4-3 | . | . | TGCGCCAGCAGCCAAGATATCCTATCGGGGAACACCATATATTTT | CASSQDILSGNTIYF
TRBJ2-3 | TRBV27 | . | . | TGTGCCAGCAGTTTTGGGCCCGTCGGGACTCAGATCACCACGCAGTATTTT | CASSFGPVGTQITTQYF
TRBJ1-3 | TRBV4-3 | . | TRBD1 | TGCGCCAGCAGCCAAGACCACGGGGCGACAGGGTCTGGAAACACCATATATTTT | CASSQDHGATGSGNTIYF
TRBJ2-5 | TRBV5-8 | . | TRBD2 | TGTGCCAGCAGCTTGCTTGGTAGCGGGGGGCCGGAAGAGACCCAGTACTTC | CASSLLGSGGPEETQYF